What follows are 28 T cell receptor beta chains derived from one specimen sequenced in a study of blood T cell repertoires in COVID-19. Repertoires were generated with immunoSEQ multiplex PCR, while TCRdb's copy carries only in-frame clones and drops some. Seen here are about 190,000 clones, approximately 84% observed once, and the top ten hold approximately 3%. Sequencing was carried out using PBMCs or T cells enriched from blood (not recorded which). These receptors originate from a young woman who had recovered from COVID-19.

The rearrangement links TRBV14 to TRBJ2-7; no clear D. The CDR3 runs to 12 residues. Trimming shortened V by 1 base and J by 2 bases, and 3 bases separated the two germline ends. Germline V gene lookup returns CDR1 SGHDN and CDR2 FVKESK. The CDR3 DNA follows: TGTGCCAGCAGCCAAGTAACCTACGAGCAGTACTTC. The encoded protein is CASSQVTYEQYF.

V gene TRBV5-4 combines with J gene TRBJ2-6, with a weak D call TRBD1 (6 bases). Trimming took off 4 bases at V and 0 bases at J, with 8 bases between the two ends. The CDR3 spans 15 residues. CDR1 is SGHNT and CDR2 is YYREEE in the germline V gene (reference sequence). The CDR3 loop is CASSGQFSGANVLTF. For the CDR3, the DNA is TGTGCCAGCAGCGGACAGTTCTCTGGGGCCAACGTCCTGACTTTC.

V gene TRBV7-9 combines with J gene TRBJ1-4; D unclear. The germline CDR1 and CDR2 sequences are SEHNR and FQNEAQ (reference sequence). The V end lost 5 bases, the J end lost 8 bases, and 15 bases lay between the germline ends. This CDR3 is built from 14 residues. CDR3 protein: CASSQRTMREKLFF. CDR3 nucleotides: TGTGCCAGCAGCCAACGGACTATGAGGGAAAAACTGTTTTTT. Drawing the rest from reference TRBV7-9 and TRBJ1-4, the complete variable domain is DTGVSQNPRHKITKRGQNVTFRCDPISEHNRLYWYRQTLGQGPEFLTYFQNEAQLEKSRLLSDRFSAERPKGSFSTLEIQRTEQGDSAMYLCASSQRTMREKLFFGSGTQLSVL.

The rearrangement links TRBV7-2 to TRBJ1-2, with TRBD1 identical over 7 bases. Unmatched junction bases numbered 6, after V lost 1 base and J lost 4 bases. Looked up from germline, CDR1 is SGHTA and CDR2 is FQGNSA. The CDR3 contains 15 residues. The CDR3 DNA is TGTGCCAGCAGCTTAGATTTGGCAGGGGGCTATGGCTACACCTTC. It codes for CASSLDLAGGYGYTF.

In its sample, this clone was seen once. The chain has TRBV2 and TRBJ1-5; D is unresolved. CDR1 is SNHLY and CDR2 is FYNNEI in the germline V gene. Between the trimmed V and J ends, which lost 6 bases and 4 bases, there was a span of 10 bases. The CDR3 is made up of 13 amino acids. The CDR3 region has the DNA TGTGCCAGCAGGCGGGGAGGGAATCAGCCCCAGCATTTT. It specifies CASRRGGNQPQHF.

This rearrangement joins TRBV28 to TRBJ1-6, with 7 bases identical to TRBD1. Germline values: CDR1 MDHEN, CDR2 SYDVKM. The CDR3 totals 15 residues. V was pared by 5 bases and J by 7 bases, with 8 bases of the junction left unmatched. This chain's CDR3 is CASSENRGGNSPLHF. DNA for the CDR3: TGTGCCAGCAGTGAAAACAGGGGTGGGAATTCACCCCTCCACTTT.

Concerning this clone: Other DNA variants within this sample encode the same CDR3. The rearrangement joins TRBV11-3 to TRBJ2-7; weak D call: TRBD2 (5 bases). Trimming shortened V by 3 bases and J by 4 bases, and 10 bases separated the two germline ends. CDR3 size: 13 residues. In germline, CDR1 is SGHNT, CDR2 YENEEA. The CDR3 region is CASSFRTGYEQYF. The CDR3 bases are TGTGCCAGCAGCTTCCGAACGGGATACGAGCAGTACTTC.

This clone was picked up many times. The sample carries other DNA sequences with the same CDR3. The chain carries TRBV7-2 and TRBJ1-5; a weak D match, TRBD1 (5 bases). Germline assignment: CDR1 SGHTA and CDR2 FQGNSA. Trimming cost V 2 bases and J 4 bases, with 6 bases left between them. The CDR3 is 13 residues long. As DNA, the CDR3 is TGTGCCAGCAGCTTAAGGGGAAATCAGCCCCAGCATTTT. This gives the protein CASSLRGNQPQHF. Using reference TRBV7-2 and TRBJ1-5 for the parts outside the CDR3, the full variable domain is GAGVSQSPSNKVTEKGKDVELRCDPISGHTALYWYRQSLGQGLEFLIYFQGNSAPDKSGLPSDRFSAERTGGSVSTLTIQRTQQEDSAVYLCASSLRGNQPQHFGDGTRLSIL.

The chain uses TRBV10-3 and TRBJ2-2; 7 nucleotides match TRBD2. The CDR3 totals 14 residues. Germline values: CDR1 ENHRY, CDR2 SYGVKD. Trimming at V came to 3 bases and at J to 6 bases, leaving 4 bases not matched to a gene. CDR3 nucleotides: TGTGCCATCAGTGAAAGGGCGGGGGCCGGGGAGCTGTTTTTT. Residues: CAISERAGAGELFF.

CDR3: CASSLEGTGGRKEQYF. The CDR3 DNA follows: TGTGCCAGCAGCTTAGAGGGGACAGGGGGTAGAAAGGAGCAGTACTTC. This chain uses TRBV7-6 with TRBJ2-7; 11 bases map to TRBD1. Losses at the gene ends were 1 base for V and 7 bases for J; bases not matched to a gene: 9. CDR3 length: 16 residues. Germline V CDR1 and CDR2: SGHVS, FNYEAQ.

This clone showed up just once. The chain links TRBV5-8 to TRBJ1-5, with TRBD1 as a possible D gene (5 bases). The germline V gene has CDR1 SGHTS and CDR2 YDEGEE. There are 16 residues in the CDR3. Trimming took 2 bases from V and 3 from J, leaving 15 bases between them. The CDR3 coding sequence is TGTGCCAGCAGCTTCCCCGAGTCAGGGTTCAATCAGCCCCAGCATTTT. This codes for CASSFPESGFNQPQHF.

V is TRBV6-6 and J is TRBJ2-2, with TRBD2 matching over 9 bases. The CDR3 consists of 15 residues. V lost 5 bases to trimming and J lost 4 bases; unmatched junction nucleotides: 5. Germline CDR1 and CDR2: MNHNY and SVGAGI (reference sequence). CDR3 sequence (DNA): TGTGCCAGCAGTGTGGGACTAGCTTTCACCGGGGAGCTGTTTTTT. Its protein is CASSVGLAFTGELFF.

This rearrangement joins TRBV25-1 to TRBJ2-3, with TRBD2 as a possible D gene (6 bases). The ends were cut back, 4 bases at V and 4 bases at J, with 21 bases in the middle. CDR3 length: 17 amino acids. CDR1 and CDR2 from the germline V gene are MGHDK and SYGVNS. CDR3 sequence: CASSGRVGVRKADTQYF. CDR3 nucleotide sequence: TGTGCCAGCAGTGGGAGGGTCGGAGTCCGTAAGGCAGATACGCAGTATTTT. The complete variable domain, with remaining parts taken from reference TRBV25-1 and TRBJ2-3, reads EADIYQTPRYLVIGTGKKITLECSQTMGHDKMYWYQQDPGMELHLIHYSYGVNSTEKGDLSSESTVSRIRTEHFPLTLESARPSHTSQYLCASSGRVGVRKADTQYFGPGTRLTVL.

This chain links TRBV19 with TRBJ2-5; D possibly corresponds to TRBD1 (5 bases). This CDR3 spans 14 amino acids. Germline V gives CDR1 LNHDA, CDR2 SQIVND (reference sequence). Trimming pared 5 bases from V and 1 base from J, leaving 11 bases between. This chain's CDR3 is CASSPSRVQETQYF. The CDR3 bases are TGTGCCAGTAGTCCGTCCAGGGTCCAAGAGACCCAGTACTTC.

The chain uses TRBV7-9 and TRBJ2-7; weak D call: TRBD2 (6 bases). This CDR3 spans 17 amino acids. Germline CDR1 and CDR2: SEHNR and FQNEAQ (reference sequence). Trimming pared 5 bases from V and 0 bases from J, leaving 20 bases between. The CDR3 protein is CASSLGGERTYSYEQYF. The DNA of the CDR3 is TGTGCCAGCAGCCTCGGGGGTGAGCGGACCTACTCCTACGAGCAGTACTTC.

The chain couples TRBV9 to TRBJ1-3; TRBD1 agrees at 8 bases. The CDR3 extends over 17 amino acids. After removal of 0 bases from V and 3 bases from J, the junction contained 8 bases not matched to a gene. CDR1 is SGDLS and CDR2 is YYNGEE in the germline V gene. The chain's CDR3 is CASSVGQGAGVGNTIYF. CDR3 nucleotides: TGTGCCAGCAGCGTAGGGCAGGGGGCAGGAGTTGGAAACACCATATATTTT.

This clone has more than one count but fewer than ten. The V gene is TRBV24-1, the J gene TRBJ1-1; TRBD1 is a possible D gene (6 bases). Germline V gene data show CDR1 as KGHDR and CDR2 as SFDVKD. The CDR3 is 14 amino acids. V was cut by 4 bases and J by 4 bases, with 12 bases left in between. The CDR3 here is CATSDGGGVTEAFF. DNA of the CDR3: TGTGCCACCAGTGACGGAGGGGGGGTCACTGAAGCTTTCTTT.

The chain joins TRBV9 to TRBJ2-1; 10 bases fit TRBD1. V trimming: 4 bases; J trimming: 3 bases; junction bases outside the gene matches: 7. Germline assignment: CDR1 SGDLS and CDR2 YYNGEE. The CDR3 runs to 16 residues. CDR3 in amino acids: CASSPRGQGDYNEQFF. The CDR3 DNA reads TGTGCCAGCAGCCCGAGAGGACAGGGGGACTACAATGAGCAGTTCTTC.

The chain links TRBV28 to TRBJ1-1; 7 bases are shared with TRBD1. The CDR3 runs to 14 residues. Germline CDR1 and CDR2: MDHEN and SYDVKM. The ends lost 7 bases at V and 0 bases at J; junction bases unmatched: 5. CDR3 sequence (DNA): TGTGCCAGCAAAATAGGGGGCCTGAACACTGAAGCTTTCTTT. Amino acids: CASKIGGLNTEAFF.

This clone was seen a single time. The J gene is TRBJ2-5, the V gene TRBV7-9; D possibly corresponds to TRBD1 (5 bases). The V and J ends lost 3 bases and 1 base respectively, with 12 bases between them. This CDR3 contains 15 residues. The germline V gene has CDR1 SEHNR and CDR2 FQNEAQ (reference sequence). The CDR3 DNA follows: TGTGCCAGCAGCTTTCCCACGACAGTCCAAGAGACCCAGTACTTC. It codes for CASSFPTTVQETQYF. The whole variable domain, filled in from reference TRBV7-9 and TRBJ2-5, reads DTGVSQNPRHKITKRGQNVTFRCDPISEHNRLYWYRQTLGQGPEFLTYFQNEAQLEKSRLLSDRFSAERPKGSFSTLEIQRTEQGDSAMYLCASSFPTTVQETQYFGPGTRLLVL.

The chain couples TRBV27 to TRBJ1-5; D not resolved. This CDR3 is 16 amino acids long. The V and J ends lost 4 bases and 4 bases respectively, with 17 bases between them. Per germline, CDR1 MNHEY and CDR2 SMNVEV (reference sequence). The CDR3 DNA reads TGTGCCAGCAGTTCTCGGGTCCGGGGTGGGAATCAGCCCCAGCATTTT. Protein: CASSSRVRGGNQPQHF.

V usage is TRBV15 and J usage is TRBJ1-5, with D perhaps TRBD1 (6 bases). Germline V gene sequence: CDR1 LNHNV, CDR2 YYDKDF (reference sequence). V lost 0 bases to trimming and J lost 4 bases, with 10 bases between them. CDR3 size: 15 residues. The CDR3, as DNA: TGTGCCACCAGCAGAGAACCGGGGACAAATCAGCCCCAGCATTTT. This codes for CATSREPGTNQPQHF.

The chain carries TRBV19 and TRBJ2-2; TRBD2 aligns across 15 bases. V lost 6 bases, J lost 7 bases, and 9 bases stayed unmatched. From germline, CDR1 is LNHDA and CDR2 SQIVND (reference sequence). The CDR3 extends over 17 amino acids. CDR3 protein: CASRTGTSGRRIGELFF. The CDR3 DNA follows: TGTGCCAGTAGAACCGGGACTAGCGGGAGGAGGATCGGGGAGCTGTTTTTT. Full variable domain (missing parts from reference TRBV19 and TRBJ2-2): DGGITQSPKYLFRKEGQNVTLSCEQNLNHDAMYWYRQDPGQGLRLIYYSQIVNDFQKGDIAEGYSVSREKKESFPLTVTSAQKNPTAFYLCASRTGTSGRRIGELFFGEGSRLTVL.

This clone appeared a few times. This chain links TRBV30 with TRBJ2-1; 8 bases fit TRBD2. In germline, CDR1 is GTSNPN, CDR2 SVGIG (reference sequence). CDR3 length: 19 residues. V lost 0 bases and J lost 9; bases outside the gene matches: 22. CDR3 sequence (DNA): TGTGCCTGGAGTGTAGCCCCTCCCCTCAATGCGGGAGGAAAAATTGAGCAGTTCTTC. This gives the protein CAWSVAPPLNAGGKIEQFF.

The CDR3 region is CASSIGLTPRNYEQYF. The CDR3 coding sequence is TGCGCCAGCAGCATTGGACTGACACCAAGAAACTACGAGCAGTACTTC. This sequence joins TRBV5-1 and TRBJ2-7; D might be TRBD2 (5 bases). Trimming took off 4 bases at V and 3 bases at J, with 20 bases between the two ends. The CDR3 spans 16 residues. The germline V gene encodes CDR1 SGHRS and CDR2 YFSETQ.

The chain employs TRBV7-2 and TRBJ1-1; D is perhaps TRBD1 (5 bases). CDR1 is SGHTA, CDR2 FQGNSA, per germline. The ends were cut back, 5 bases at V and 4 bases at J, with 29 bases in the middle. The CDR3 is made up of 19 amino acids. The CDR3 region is CASSLIFGLPSGTRTEAFF. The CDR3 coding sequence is TGTGCCAGCAGCCTAATCTTCGGGCTACCGTCGGGGACTCGCACTGAAGCTTTCTTT.

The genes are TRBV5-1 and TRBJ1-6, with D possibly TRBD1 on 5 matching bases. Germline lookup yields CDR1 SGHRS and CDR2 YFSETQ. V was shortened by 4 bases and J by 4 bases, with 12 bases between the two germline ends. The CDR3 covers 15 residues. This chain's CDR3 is CASSTATDYNSPLHF. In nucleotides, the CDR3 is TGCGCCAGCAGCACCGCGACAGATTATAATTCACCCCTCCACTTT.

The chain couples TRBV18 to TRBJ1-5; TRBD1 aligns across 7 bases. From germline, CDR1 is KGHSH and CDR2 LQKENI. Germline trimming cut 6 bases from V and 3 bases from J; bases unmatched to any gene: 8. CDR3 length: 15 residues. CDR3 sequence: CASSQGQAHNQPQHF. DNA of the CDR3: TGTGCCAGCTCCCAAGGACAGGCCCACAATCAGCCCCAGCATTTT.